This passage covers 10 T cell receptor beta chains from one sample sequenced in a study of blood T cell repertoires in COVID-19. The repertoire was sequenced with immunoSEQ multiplex PCR; TCRdb's copy has only in-frame clones and lacks some. The sample yields over 350,000 clones, 88% seen once. Sequenced material: PBMCs or T cells enriched from blood (not recorded which). All receptors derive from a woman between 18 and 29 years old who had recovered from COVID-19.

The gene calls are TRBV7-9 and TRBJ2-2, with D maybe TRBD2 (6 bases). V was cut by 3 bases and J by 0 bases, with 8 bases left in between. The germline V gene encodes CDR1 SEHNR and CDR2 FQNEAQ (reference sequence). The CDR3 loop spans 15 amino acids. The CDR3 DNA follows: TGTGCCAGCAGCTTCGGGGGTACGAACACCGGGGAGCTGTTTTTT. Translation: CASSFGGTNTGELFF.

This chain's CDR3 is CATSDRDRPQETQYF. In DNA form, the CDR3 reads TGTGCCACCAGTGATCGGGACAGACCCCAAGAGACCCAGTACTTC. This rearrangement joins TRBV24-1 to TRBJ2-5, with 7 nucleotides matching TRBD1. The CDR3 is 15 amino acids. V was pared by 3 bases and J by 1 base, with 4 bases of the junction left unmatched. Germline values: CDR1 KGHDR, CDR2 SFDVKD.

This sequence joins TRBV18 and TRBJ2-1; 9 bases map to TRBD1. V dropped 5 bases and J dropped 8; count of bases not matched to a gene: 10. Per the germline V gene, CDR1 is KGHSH and CDR2 is LQKENI. CDR3 length: 15 amino acids. The CDR3 protein is CASSAPGQGFYEQFF. CDR3 coding DNA: TGTGCCAGCTCAGCGCCGGGACAGGGTTTTTATGAGCAGTTCTTC.

This chain links TRBV19 with TRBJ2-2, with D tentatively TRBD1 (5 bases). With 7 bases removed from V and 1 base from J, the gap between germline ends came to 7 bases. The CDR3 is made up of 13 amino acids. The germline gives CDR1 LNHDA, CDR2 SQIVND (reference sequence). The CDR3 region is CASIQGNTGELFF. DNA for the CDR3: TGTGCCAGTATCCAGGGGAACACCGGGGAGCTGTTTTTT. Filled out from reference TRBV19 and TRBJ2-2, the complete variable domain reads DGGITQSPKYLFRKEGQNVTLSCEQNLNHDAMYWYRQDPGQGLRLIYYSQIVNDFQKGDIAEGYSVSREKKESFPLTVTSAQKNPTAFYLCASIQGNTGELFFGEGSRLTVL.

This clone was detected once. The rearrangement links TRBV9 to TRBJ2-1; 8 bases are shared with TRBD1. With V trimmed by 5 bases and J by 4 bases, 8 bases remained unmatched. Germline CDR1 is SGDLS and CDR2 is YYNGEE. There are 15 residues in the CDR3. CDR3 residues: CASSAGGTRYNEQFF. As DNA, the CDR3 is TGTGCCAGCAGTGCAGGGGGCACACGTTACAATGAGCAGTTCTTC. The whole variable domain, filled in from reference TRBV9 and TRBJ2-1, reads DSGVTQTPKHLITATGQRVTLRCSPRSGDLSVYWYQQSLDQGLQFLIQYYNGEERAKGNILERFSAQQFPDLHSELNLSSLELGDSALYFCASSAGGTRYNEQFFGPGTRLTVL.

The V and J genes are TRBV28 and TRBJ1-1; 7 nucleotides line up with TRBD1. CDR3 size: 15 residues. J lost 4 bases, V lost 6 bases, and 11 bases had no gene match. The germline V gene encodes CDR1 MDHEN and CDR2 SYDVKM. This CDR3 is CASSSPRQGGTEAFF. Here the CDR3 DNA reads TGTGCCAGCAGCTCCCCCCGACAGGGTGGCACTGAAGCTTTCTTT.

The chain joins TRBV5-5 to TRBJ2-3, with D possibly TRBD1 on 6 matching bases. Germline assignment: CDR1 SGHKS and CDR2 YYEKEE (reference sequence). Trimming left V 4 bases short and J 7 bases short, with 28 bases between. The CDR3 totals 18 residues. The CDR3: CASSPLSSTGSSFHTQYF. CDR3 DNA: TGTGCCAGCAGCCCCCTCTCGTCGACAGGTTCGTCGTTTCATACGCAGTATTTT.

This sequence joins TRBV2 and TRBJ2-3, with 7 nucleotides matching TRBD2. Germline V gene lookup returns CDR1 SNHLY and CDR2 FYNNEI. V gave up 3 bases and J gave up 1 base; unmatched junction bases: 4. This CDR3 is 15 amino acids long. The CDR3, as DNA: TGTGCCAGCAGTGAGCTAGCGGTTGGCACAGATACGCAGTATTTT. This encodes CASSELAVGTDTQYF.

This chain joins TRBV29-1 and TRBJ2-7, with 9 bases matching TRBD2. V lost 6 bases, J lost 1 base, and 10 bases stayed unmatched. The germline CDR1 and CDR2 sequences are SQVTM and ANQGSEA. The CDR3 consists of 15 residues. CDR3 residues: CSVKGGLAGSYEQYF. The CDR3 nucleotides are TGCAGCGTGAAAGGGGGGCTAGCGGGGTCCTACGAGCAGTACTTC.

The chain links TRBV5-1 to TRBJ2-3; 9 bases line up with TRBD1. J was trimmed by 4 bases and V by 0 bases; bases with no gene match: 6. CDR1 SGHRS and CDR2 YFSETQ come from the germline V gene. CDR3 size: 16 residues. The CDR3 region has the DNA TGCGCCAGCAGCTTGGTCGGGACAGGGATCGCAGATACGCAGTATTTT. Translating it yields CASSLVGTGIADTQYF.